This T cell receptor (beta chain) is drawn from a study of Ad26.COV2.S vaccination and SARS-CoV-2 variants. Study-wide results and caveats: Placebo recipients had lower spike-specific TCR breadth than vaccine recipients. It is possible that the TCR breadth and depth analyses underestimated the total T cell responses. Post-vaccination breadth of spike-specific CD8+ and CD4+ T cell responses was reportedly substantial.

Germline V lookup: CDR1 SGHAT, CDR2 FQNNGV. Trimming pared 1 base from V and 12 bases from J, leaving 10 bases between. CDR3 length equals 11 residues. As regards this clone: Its antigen remains unknown.

Measured with immunoSEQ multiplex PCR; TCRdb has only the in-frame clones, and not every one. The repertoire holds about 350,000 clones, about 91% seen once, with 3.9% in the top ten. The V call is TRBV11-2, the J call TRBJ2-7; D call uncertain. This sample comprised peripheral blood, obtained after recovery from COVID-19. This TCR derives from a human donor who had recovered from COVID-19. The CDR3 reads CASSLGRPPYF. The DNA for the CDR3 is TGTGCCAGCAGCTTAGGCCGCCCGCCGTACTTC.